In its sample, the clone carrying this TCR beta chain was seen a few times. These data are taken from a study of T cells after yellow fever vaccination. The CDR3 totals 13 residues. V was clipped by 3 bases and J by 4 bases, with 7 bases between them. Overall study results and limits: The presence of abundant clonotypes contaminating from the bulk population was possible in FACS-sorted repertoires.

5'RACE template switching generated TCR cDNA, adding a universal primer site and UMIs. TCRdb reprocessed the 5' RACE reads via MiXCR and lists one record per CDR3 protein. The table shows some 80,000 distinct CDR3 sequences, with 13% occurring only once. This chain joins TRBV12-3 or TRBV12-4 and TRBJ2-1; D unclear. The source was CD8+ T cells not binding an NS4B(214-222) dextramer, sorted from PBMCs, collected roughly 20 days after the first yellow fever vaccination. The TCR sequence derives from a man between 18 and 29 years old who received the YFV17D yellow fever vaccine. CDR3 residues: CASSLIPYNEQFF. The DNA for the CDR3 is TGTGCCAGCAGTTTGATCCCTTACAATGAGCAGTTCTTC.